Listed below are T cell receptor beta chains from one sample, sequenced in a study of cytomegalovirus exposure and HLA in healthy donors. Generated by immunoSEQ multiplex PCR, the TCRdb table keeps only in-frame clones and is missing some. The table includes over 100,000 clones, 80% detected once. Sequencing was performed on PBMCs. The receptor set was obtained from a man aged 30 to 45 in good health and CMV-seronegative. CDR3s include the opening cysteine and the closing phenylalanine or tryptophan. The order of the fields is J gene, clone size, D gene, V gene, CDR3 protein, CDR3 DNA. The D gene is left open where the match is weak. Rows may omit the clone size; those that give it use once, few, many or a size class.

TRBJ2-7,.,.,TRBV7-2,CASSLYGGQVGEQYF,TGTGCCAGCAGCTTATACGGCGGGCAGGTGGGGGAGCAGTACTTC
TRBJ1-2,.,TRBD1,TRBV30,CAWSGGGQGRNGYTF,TGTGCCTGGAGTGGAGGGGGACAGGGAAGGAATGGCTACACCTTC
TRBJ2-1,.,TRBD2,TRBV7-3,CASSLDASGYNEQFF,TGTGCCAGCAGCTTAGACGCTAGCGGGTACAATGAGCAGTTCTTC
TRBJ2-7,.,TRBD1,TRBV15,CATSRERTGGLSYEQYF,TGTGCCACCAGCAGAGAGAGGACAGGGGGTTTGAGCTACGAGCAGTACTTC
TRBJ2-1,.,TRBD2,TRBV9,CASSTGLAGAYNEQFF,TGTGCCAGCAGCACGGGACTAGCGGGAGCATACAATGAGCAGTTCTTC
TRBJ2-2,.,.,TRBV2,CASSEGEYTGELFF,TGTGCCAGCAGTGAAGGGGAGTACACCGGGGAGCTGTTTTTT
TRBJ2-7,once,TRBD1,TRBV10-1,CASKGQDYEQYF,TGCGCCAGCAAAGGACAGGACTACGAGCAGTACTTC
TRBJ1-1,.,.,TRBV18,CASSPREGKNTEAFF,TGTGCCAGCTCACCAAGGGAGGGGAAGAACACTGAAGCTTTCTTT
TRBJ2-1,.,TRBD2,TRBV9,CASSVDAGGPHEQFF,TGTGCCAGCAGCGTAGACGCGGGAGGGCCCCATGAGCAGTTCTTC
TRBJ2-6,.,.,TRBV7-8,CASSPPAGQIPRSGANVLTF,TGTGCCAGCAGCCCCCCGGCCGGACAGATACCCCGCTCTGGGGCCAACGTCCTGACTTTC
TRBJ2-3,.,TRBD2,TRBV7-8,CASYRTPLAGGSDTQYF,TGTGCCAGCTACCGCACCCCACTAGCGGGAGGATCAGATACGCAGTATTTT
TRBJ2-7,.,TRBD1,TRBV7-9,CASSSRGTGSEEQYF,TGTGCCAGCAGCTCACGCGGGACAGGGAGTGAGGAGCAGTACTTC
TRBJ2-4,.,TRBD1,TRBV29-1,CSVESGQAKGPIQYF,TGCAGCGTTGAGTCGGGACAGGCGAAGGGACCCATTCAGTACTTC
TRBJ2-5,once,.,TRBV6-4,CASSRTGDQETQYF,TGTGCCAGCAGTCGCACGGGAGACCAAGAGACCCAGTACTTC
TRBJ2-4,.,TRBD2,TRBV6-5,CATWGGVRNIQYF,TGTGCCACATGGGGAGGGGTGAGGAACATTCAGTACTTC
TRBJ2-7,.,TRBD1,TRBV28,CASRRDRTYYEQYF,TGTGCCAGCAGACGGGACAGAACCTACTACGAGCAGTACTTC
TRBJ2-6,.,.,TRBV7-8,CASSLRSGANVLTF,TGTGCCAGCAGCCTCCGCTCTGGGGCCAACGTCCTGACTTTC
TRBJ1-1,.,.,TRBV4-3,CASSQEGGPHGVMNTEAFF,TGCGCCAGCAGCCAAGAGGGGGGGCCCCATGGGGTCATGAACACTGAAGCTTTCTTT
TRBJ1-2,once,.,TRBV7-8,CASSFSGDMRGYTF,TGTGCCAGCAGCTTTTCCGGGGATATGCGTGGCTACACCTTC
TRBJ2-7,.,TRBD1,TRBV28,CASSFTGTGITNEQYF,TGTGCCAGCAGTTTTACCGGGACAGGGATCACCAACGAGCAGTACTTC
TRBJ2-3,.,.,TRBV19,CASSRLMADTQYF,TGTGCCAGTAGCAGGCTAATGGCAGATACGCAGTATTTT
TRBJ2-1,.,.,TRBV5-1,CASSFETTYTHEQFF,TGCGCCAGCAGCTTCGAGACTACTTATACTCATGAGCAGTTCTTC
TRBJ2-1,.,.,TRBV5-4,CASSLVRIQGYNEQFF,TGTGCCAGCAGCTTGGTTAGGATCCAGGGCTACAATGAGCAGTTCTTC
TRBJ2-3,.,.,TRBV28,CASNQFSSTDTQYF,TGTGCCTCGAATCAGTTTTCTAGCACGGATACGCAGTATTTT
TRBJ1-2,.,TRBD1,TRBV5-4,CASSLEGQGLRGYTF,TGTGCCAGCAGCTTGGAGGGACAGGGGCTGAGGGGCTACACCTTC
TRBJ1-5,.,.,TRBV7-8,CASSLVKGRTVYDQPQHF,TGTGCCAGCAGCTTAGTTAAGGGCAGGACAGTTTACGATCAGCCCCAGCATTTT
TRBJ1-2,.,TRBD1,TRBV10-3,CAISPTGPTNYGYTF,TGTGCCATCAGTCCGACAGGGCCAACTAACTATGGCTACACCTTC
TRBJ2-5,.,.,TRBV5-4,CASSFKETQYF,TGTGCCAGCAGCTTCAAAGAGACCCAGTACTTC
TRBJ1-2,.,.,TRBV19,CASSQGSGYTF,TGTGCCAGTAGCCAGGGCTCCGGCTACACCTTC
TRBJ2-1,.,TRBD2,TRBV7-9,CASSGGSSGSLGSYNEQFF,TGTGCCAGCAGCGGGGGGAGTAGCGGGAGTCTTGGGTCCTACAATGAGCAGTTCTTC
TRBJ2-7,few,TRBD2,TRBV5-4,CASSWGGTSGYEQYF,TGTGCCAGCAGCTGGGGCGGGACTAGCGGATACGAGCAGTACTTC
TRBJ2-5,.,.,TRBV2,CASSPTSWEQYF,TGTGCCAGCAGCCCTACTAGTTGGGAGCAGTACTTC